The 29 T cell receptor beta chains below were found in one sample sequenced in a study of graft-versus-host responses after intestinal transplantation. The protocol was immunoSEQ multiplex PCR, while the TCRdb copy is restricted to in-frame clones and leaves out a portion. The table includes tens of thousands of clones, roughly 96% detected once. These receptors' antigens are unknown. Sequences were derived from unstimulated CD8+ T cells sorted from spleen or lymph node cells, sampled before transplant. The receptor source for this set is a human donor who was the organ donor for an intestinal transplant.

This chain uses TRBV29-1 with TRBJ2-5; a weak D match, TRBD1 (5 bases). This CDR3 contains 12 residues. Germline V lookup: CDR1 SQVTM, CDR2 ANQGSEA. Trimming shortened V by 0 bases and J by 10 bases, and 12 bases separated the two germline ends. The CDR3 DNA reads as TGCAGCGTTGAAGATCTGGGGCTTAGCCAGTACTTC. Its translation is CSVEDLGLSQYF.

The count of this clone is one. The chain links TRBV19 to TRBJ1-5; D uncertain. The CDR3 has 16 amino acids. The V gene's germline CDR1 is LNHDA and CDR2 SQIVND (reference sequence). Deletions cut 4 bases from V and 4 bases from J, with 17 bases between. For the CDR3, the DNA is TGTGCCAGTAGTAAAATGGGGTATGAGGGAAATCAGCCCCAGCATTTT. Translated, it gives CASSKMGYEGNQPQHF.

This sequence joins TRBV7-9 and TRBJ1-5; D unresolved. The CDR3 loop spans 13 amino acids. Germline V gives CDR1 SEHNR, CDR2 FQNEAQ (reference sequence). V was pared by 4 bases and J by 5 bases, with 9 bases between. The CDR3 region has the DNA TGTGCCAGCAGCTCCGGGTCCCATCAGCCCCAGCATTTT. Translation: CASSSGSHQPQHF.

The chain carries TRBV7-7 and TRBJ2-5; perhaps TRBD1 as D (6 bases). Trimming pared 5 bases from V and 5 bases from J, leaving 12 bases between. Per the germline V gene, CDR1 is SSHAT and CDR2 is FNYEAQ (reference sequence). The CDR3 consists of 13 residues. This chain's CDR3 is CASSPTGYETQYF. The CDR3 DNA follows: TGTGCCAGCAGCCCTACAGGGTACGAGACCCAGTACTTC.

The chain carries TRBV4-3 and TRBJ2-6; D not resolved. Germline loops: CDR1 LGHNA, CDR2 YSLEER. V lost 1 base to trimming and J lost 0 bases, with 10 bases between them. CDR3 length: 17 residues. CDR3 protein: CASSQAARGSGANVLTF. In DNA, the CDR3 is TGCGCCAGCAGCCAAGCCGCCAGAGGCTCTGGGGCCAACGTCCTGACTTTC.

This sequence joins TRBV2 and TRBJ1-3; TRBD1 matches at 10 bases. The V gene end was trimmed by 7 bases and the J gene end by 4 bases; junction bases not matched to a gene: 28. The CDR3 length is 22 residues. Germline V CDR1 and CDR2: SNHLY, FYNNEI. CDR3 loop: CASTTPPSVLGTGDARGNTIYF. The CDR3 nucleotides read TGTGCCAGCACTACACCTCCGTCGGTCCTCGGGACAGGGGACGCGCGGGGAAACACCATATATTTT.

The chain uses TRBV10-2 and TRBJ2-2; no definite D call. This CDR3 spans 11 amino acids. V was shortened by 9 bases and J by 6 bases, with 8 bases between the two germline ends. Germline values: CDR1 WSHSY, CDR2 SAAADI. The CDR3 DNA reads as TGCGCCAGTACTTTATCCGGGGAGCTGTTTTTT. Protein product: CASTLSGELFF.

This clone was observed once. DNA of the CDR3: TGCGCCAGCAGCGGGCGGGACGGAGCCAACACTGAAGCTTTCTTT. It specifies CASSGRDGANTEAFF. The chain joins TRBV5-1 to TRBJ1-1; possible D gene TRBD1, 5 bases. Trimming stripped 4 bases from V and 2 bases from J, with 15 bases between. Germline V gene lookup returns CDR1 SGHRS and CDR2 YFSETQ. The CDR3 is 15 amino acids.

The chain has TRBV5-4 and TRBJ2-4; TRBD1 is a possible D gene (6 bases). Trimming cost V 5 bases and J 7 bases, with 16 bases left between them. Germline assignment: CDR1 SGHNT and CDR2 YYREEE (reference sequence). The CDR3 loop spans 14 amino acids. In DNA form, the CDR3 reads TGTGCCAGCAGGGAGGAGCAGGGGAGCAACATTCAGTACTTC. Protein product: CASREEQGSNIQYF.

V gene TRBV4-3 combines with J gene TRBJ2-1, with TRBD2 as a possible D gene (6 bases). In germline, CDR1 is LGHNA, CDR2 YSLEER. The V end was cut by 0 bases, the J end by 1 base, with 10 bases between. The CDR3 length is 16 residues. The CDR3 is CASSQDPAGSYNEQFF. Here the CDR3 DNA reads TGCGCCAGCAGCCAAGATCCCGCGGGGTCCTACAATGAGCAGTTCTTC.

This chain joins TRBV7-9 and TRBJ2-5; D is unclear. TRBJ2-7 matches the DNA end more closely, so the J call is doubtful. CDR1 and CDR2 from the germline V gene are SEHNR and FQNEAQ (reference sequence). The CDR3 runs to 14 residues. CDR3 in amino acids: CASSFYPTDYEQYF. The CDR3 nucleotides are TGTGCCAGCAGCTTTTACCCCACAGACTACGAGCAGTACTTC.

The rearrangement uses TRBV2 and TRBJ1-4; possibly TRBD1 for D (5 bases). Deletions cut 5 bases from V and 7 bases from J, with 17 bases between. CDR1 is SNHLY and CDR2 is FYNNEI in the germline V gene. The CDR3 sequence is 15 residues long. Here the CDR3 reads CASSPYGGTGEKLFF. The CDR3 nucleotides read TGTGCCAGCAGTCCGTACGGGGGAACCGGTGAAAAACTGTTTTTT.

The genes are TRBV27 and TRBJ2-7, with D unresolved. Trimming took 5 bases from V and 7 from J, leaving 12 bases between them. The germline V gene encodes CDR1 MNHEY and CDR2 SMNVEV (reference sequence). CDR3 length: 12 amino acids. The CDR3 loop is CASSQRLGEQYF. The CDR3 DNA reads as TGTGCCAGCAGTCAAAGACTGGGGGAGCAGTACTTC.

The chain has TRBV5-5 and TRBJ2-7; tentatively, D is TRBD1 (6 bases). V shed 2 bases and J shed 3 bases, with 15 bases lying between them. CDR1 SGHKS and CDR2 YYEKEE come from the germline V gene (reference sequence). The CDR3 extends over 15 amino acids. The CDR3 nucleotides are TGTGCCAGCAGCTTCCCACTCGCAGGGGACTACGAGCAGTACTTC. Translation gives CASSFPLAGDYEQYF.

This clone was observed a single time. This sequence joins TRBV4-1 and TRBJ2-1, with 8 positions matching TRBD2. After removal of 0 bases from V and 2 bases from J, the junction contained 6 bases not matched to a gene. The CDR3 covers 17 residues. The V gene's germline CDR1 is MGHRA and CDR2 YSYEKL. CDR3 sequence reads: CASSQDSAGGAYNEQFF. The DNA of the CDR3 is TGCGCCAGCAGCCAAGACTCGGCGGGGGGAGCCTACAATGAGCAGTTCTTC.

The chain is built from TRBV19 and TRBJ2-3; the match to TRBD1 covers 7 bases. CDR1 LNHDA and CDR2 SQIVND come from the germline V gene (reference sequence). Unmatched junction bases numbered 9, after V lost 3 bases and J lost 6 bases. CDR3 length: 15 residues. The CDR3 protein is CASSIWTGFADTQYF. The CDR3 nucleotides are TGTGCCAGTAGTATTTGGACAGGCTTTGCGGATACGCAGTATTTT.

The chain employs TRBV9 and TRBJ2-3; 10 bases are a match to TRBD2. CDR1 and CDR2 from the germline V gene are SGDLS and YYNGEE. Unmatched junction bases numbered 3, after V lost 1 base and J lost 4 bases. This CDR3 spans 15 amino acids. The CDR3 spells CASSVSGGAPDTQYF. The CDR3 bases are TGTGCCAGCAGCGTAAGCGGGGGGGCCCCAGATACGCAGTATTTT.

V gene TRBV4-1 combines with J gene TRBJ2-3; D is ambiguous. Trimming shortened V by 1 base and J by 4 bases, and 9 bases separated the two germline ends. There are 14 residues in the CDR3. CDR1 is MGHRA, CDR2 YSYEKL, per germline. The CDR3 loop is CASSQGSLSDTQYF. CDR3 coding DNA: TGCGCCAGCAGCCAAGGATCCTTGTCAGATACGCAGTATTTT.

The chain combines TRBV18 with TRBJ2-3, with unresolved D. Deletions cut 0 bases from V and 0 bases from J, with 4 bases between. CDR1 is KGHSH, CDR2 LQKENI, per germline. The CDR3 is 14 amino acids. This chain's CDR3 is CASSPPGSTDTQYF. CDR3 DNA: TGTGCCAGCTCACCACCTGGAAGCACAGATACGCAGTATTTT.

The chain couples TRBV27 to TRBJ2-7, with a tentative D call TRBD1 (6 bases). CDR3 size: 13 residues. Trimming removed 0 bases at V and 4 bases at J, with 7 bases between. Per germline, CDR1 MNHEY and CDR2 SMNVEV (reference sequence). The CDR3: CASSLSQGYEQYF. Written as DNA, the CDR3 is TGTGCCAGCAGTTTATCCCAGGGGTACGAGCAGTACTTC.

V and J are TRBV28 and TRBJ1-1; perhaps TRBD1 as D (5 bases). This CDR3 spans 14 amino acids. Looked up from germline, CDR1 is MDHEN and CDR2 is SYDVKM. Deletions cut 6 bases from V and 1 base from J, with 12 bases between. CDR3 loop: CASSLVGGNTEAFF. The CDR3 nucleotides are TGTGCCAGCAGCCTCGTCGGGGGGAACACTGAAGCTTTCTTT.

J is TRBJ1-1 and V is TRBV7-9, with D perhaps TRBD1 (6 bases). The CDR3 extends over 17 amino acids. Trimming took off 4 bases at V and 0 bases at J, with 18 bases between the two ends. CDR1 and CDR2 from the germline V gene are SEHNR and FQNEAQ (reference sequence). The CDR3 bases are TGTGCCAGCAGCTCCGCAGGGAGGACAGATATGAACACTGAAGCTTTCTTT. Encoded protein: CASSSAGRTDMNTEAFF.

V is TRBV6-5 and J is TRBJ2-7, with 7 positions matching TRBD1. The CDR3 loop spans 13 amino acids. Per germline, CDR1 MNHEY and CDR2 SVGAGI. The junction had 2 bases not matched to a gene; V was cut back by 5 bases and J by 1 base. Here the CDR3 DNA reads TGTGCCAGCAGTGGGACAGCGTCCTACGAGCAGTACTTC. Translated, it gives CASSGTASYEQYF.

The V and J genes are TRBV27 and TRBJ1-6; D call uncertain. Germline CDR1 and CDR2: MNHEY and SMNVEV (reference sequence). The CDR3 totals 14 residues. Trimming stripped 3 bases from V and 8 bases from J, with 11 bases between. Here the CDR3 DNA reads TGTGCCAGCAGTTTCCTTCCACGGGATTCACCCCTCCACTTT. Translation gives CASSFLPRDSPLHF.

The V call is TRBV9, the J call TRBJ2-5, with a weak D call TRBD2 (5 bases). Per the germline V gene, CDR1 is SGDLS and CDR2 is YYNGEE. V was cut by 2 bases and J by 5 bases, with 16 bases left in between. This CDR3 contains 15 residues. CDR3 bases: TGTGCCAGCAGCGTCACGTCGGACTTGGGTGAGACCCAGTACTTC. Translation: CASSVTSDLGETQYF.

The chain is built from TRBV6-1 and TRBJ2-7; TRBD1 aligns across 8 bases. The germline CDR1 and CDR2 sequences are MNHNS and SASEGT. The length of the CDR3 is 15 residues. The V and J ends lost 3 bases and 4 bases, in that order; junction bases with no gene match: 8. CDR3: CASSDLTGVNYEQYF. CDR3 coding DNA: TGTGCCAGCAGTGATCTGACAGGGGTCAATTACGAGCAGTACTTC.

Comment on this clone: Other DNA sequences in this specimen translate into the identical CDR3. The genes are TRBV4-1 and TRBJ1-5; D call uncertain. V was clipped by 2 bases and J by 0 bases, with 17 bases between them. This CDR3 region has 18 residues. The germline V gene encodes CDR1 MGHRA and CDR2 YSYEKL. The CDR3 DNA reads TGCGCCAGCAGCCAAACGGATGTAATTCGGGGTAGCAATCAGCCCCAGCATTTT. It is translated as CASSQTDVIRGSNQPQHF.

The rearrangement uses TRBV21-1 and TRBJ2-3; TRBD2, the table's D call, was not compared with the DNA. TRBV21-1 is shown as a pseudogene. This CDR3 region has 13 residues. CDR3: CASSKGFGDRQYF. The DNA of the CDR3 is TGTGCCAGCAGCAAAGGGTTCGGGGATAGGCAGTATTTT.

Concerning this clone itself: Distinct nucleotide sequences in the sample also encode this CDR3. CDR3 sequence reads: CASSQEGTAMNTEAFF. CDR3 bases: TGCGCCAGCAGCCAAGAGGGGACGGCGATGAACACTGAAGCTTTCTTT. The V call is TRBV4-3, the J call TRBJ1-1; a weak D match, TRBD1 (5 bases). This CDR3 spans 16 amino acids. Per the germline V gene, CDR1 is LGHNA and CDR2 is YSLEER. The V and J ends lost 0 bases and 0 bases respectively, with 11 bases between them.